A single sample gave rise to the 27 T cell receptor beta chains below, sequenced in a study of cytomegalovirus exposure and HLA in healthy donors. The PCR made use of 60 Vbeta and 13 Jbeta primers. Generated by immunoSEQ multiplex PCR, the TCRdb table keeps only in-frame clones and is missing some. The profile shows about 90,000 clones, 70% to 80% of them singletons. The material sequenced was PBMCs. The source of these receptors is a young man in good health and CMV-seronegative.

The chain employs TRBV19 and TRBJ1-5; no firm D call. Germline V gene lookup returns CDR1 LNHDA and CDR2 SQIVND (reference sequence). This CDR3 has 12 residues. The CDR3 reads CASHLGNQPQHF. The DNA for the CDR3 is TGTGCAAGTCACCTAGGCAATCAGCCCCAGCATTTT.

The CDR3 protein is CASSPPRGTQYF. In DNA, the CDR3 is TGTGCCAGCAGCCCCCCCCGCGGGACCCAGTACTTC. V is TRBV5-6 and J is TRBJ2-5; D gene ambiguous. The germline CDR1 and CDR2 sequences are SGHDT and YYEEEE. Trimming pared 4 bases from V and 7 bases from J, leaving 11 bases between. The CDR3 length is 12 residues.

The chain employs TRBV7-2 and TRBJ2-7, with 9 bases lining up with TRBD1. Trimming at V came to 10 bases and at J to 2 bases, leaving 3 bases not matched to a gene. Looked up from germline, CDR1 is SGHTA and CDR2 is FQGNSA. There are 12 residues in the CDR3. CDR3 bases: TGTGCCACGACAGGGGGAGCCTACGAGCAGTACTTC. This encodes CATTGGAYEQYF.

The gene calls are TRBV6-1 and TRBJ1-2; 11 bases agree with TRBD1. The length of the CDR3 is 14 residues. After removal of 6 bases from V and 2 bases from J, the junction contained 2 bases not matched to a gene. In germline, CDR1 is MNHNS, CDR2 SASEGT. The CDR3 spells CASSRTGGNYGYTF. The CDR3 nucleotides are TGTGCCAGCAGCCGGACAGGGGGCAACTATGGCTACACCTTC.

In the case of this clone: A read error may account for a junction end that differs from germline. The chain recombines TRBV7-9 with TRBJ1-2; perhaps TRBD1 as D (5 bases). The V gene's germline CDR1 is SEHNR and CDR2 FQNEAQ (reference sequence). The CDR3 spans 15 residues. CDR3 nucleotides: TGTTCCAGCAGCTTAGACGTGGGGCAAGTCTATGGCTACACCTTC. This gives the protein CSSSLDVGQVYGYTF. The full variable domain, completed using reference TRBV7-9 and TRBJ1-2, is DTGVSQNPRHKITKRGQNVTFRCDPISEHNRLYWYRQTLGQGPEFLTYFQNEAQLEKSRLLSDRFSAERPKGSFSTLEIQRTEQGDSAMYLCSSSLDVGQVYGYTFGSGTRLTVV.

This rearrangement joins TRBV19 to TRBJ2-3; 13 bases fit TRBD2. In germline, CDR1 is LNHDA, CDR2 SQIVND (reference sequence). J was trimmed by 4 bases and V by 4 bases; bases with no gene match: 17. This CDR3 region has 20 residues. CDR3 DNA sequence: TGTGCCAGTAGTAAAGGCCGGACTAGCGGGAGTAGGATTAGTGCAGATACGCAGTATTTT. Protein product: CASSKGRTSGSRISADTQYF.

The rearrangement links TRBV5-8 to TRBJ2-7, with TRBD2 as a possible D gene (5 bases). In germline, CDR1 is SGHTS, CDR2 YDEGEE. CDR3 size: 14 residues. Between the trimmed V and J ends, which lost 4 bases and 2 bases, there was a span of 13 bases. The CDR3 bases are TGTGCCAGCAGCAGACGGACGGGAACCTACGAGCAGTACTTC. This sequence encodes CASSRRTGTYEQYF.

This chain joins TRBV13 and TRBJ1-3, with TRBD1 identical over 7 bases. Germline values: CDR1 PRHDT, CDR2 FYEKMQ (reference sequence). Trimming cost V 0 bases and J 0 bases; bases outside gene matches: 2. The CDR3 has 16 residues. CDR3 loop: CASSLGTGFSGNTIYF. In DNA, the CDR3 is TGTGCCAGCAGCTTAGGGACAGGGTTCTCTGGAAACACCATATATTTT.

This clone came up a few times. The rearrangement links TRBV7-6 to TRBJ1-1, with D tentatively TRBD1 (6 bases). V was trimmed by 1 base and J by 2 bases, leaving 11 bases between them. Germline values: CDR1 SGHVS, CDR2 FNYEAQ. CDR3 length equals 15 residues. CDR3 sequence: CASSLERGANTEAFF. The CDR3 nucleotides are TGTGCCAGCAGCTTAGAGCGGGGGGCTAACACTGAAGCTTTCTTT. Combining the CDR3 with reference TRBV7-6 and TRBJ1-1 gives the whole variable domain GAGVSQSPRYKVTKRGQDVALRCDPISGHVSLYWYRQALGQGPEFLTYFNYEAQQDKSGLPNDRFSAERPEGSISTLTIQRTEQRDSAMYRCASSLERGANTEAFFGQGTRLTVV.

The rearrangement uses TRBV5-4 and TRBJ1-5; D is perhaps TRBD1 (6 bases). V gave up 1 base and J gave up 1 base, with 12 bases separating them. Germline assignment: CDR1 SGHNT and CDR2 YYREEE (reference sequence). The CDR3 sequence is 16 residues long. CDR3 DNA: TGTGCCAGCAGCTTGTATGGGGGCTCAAGCAATCAGCCCCAGCATTTT. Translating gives CASSLYGGSSNQPQHF.

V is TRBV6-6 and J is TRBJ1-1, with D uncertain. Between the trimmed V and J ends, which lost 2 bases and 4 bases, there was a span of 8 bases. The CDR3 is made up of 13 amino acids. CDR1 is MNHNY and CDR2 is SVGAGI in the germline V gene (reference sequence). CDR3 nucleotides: TGTGCCAGCAGTTACGGGAGGAGCACTGAAGCTTTCTTT. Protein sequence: CASSYGRSTEAFF.

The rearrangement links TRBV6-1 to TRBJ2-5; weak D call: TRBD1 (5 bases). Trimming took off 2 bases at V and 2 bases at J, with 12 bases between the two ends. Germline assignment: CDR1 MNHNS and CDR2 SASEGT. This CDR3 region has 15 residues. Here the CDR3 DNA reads TGTGCCAGCAGTGAATCGGGCAGGGCGCAAGAGACCCAGTACTTC. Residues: CASSESGRAQETQYF.

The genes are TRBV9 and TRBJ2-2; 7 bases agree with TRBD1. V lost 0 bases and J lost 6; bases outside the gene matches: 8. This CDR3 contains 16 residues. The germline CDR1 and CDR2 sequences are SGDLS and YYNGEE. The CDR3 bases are TGTGCCAGCAGCGTAGACGGCAGGGGGTTTGCCGGGGAGCTGTTTTTT. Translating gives CASSVDGRGFAGELFF. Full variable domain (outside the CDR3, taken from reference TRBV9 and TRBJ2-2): DSGVTQTPKHLITATGQRVTLRCSPRSGDLSVYWYQQSLDQGLQFLIQYYNGEERAKGNILERFSAQQFPDLHSELNLSSLELGDSALYFCASSVDGRGFAGELFFGEGSRLTVL.

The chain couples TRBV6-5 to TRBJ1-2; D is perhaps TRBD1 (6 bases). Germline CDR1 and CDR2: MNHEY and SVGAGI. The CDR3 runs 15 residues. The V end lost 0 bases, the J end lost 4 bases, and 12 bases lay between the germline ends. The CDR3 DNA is TGTGCCAGCAGTTACTCCCAGACAGGTTTCTATGGCTACACCTTC. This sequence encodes CASSYSQTGFYGYTF.

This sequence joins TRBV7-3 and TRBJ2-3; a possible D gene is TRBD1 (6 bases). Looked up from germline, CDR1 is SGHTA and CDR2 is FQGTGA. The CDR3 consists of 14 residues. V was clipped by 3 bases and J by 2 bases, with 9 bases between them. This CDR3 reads CASSLDRNTDTQYF. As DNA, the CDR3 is TGTGCCAGCAGCTTGGACAGAAACACAGATACGCAGTATTTT.

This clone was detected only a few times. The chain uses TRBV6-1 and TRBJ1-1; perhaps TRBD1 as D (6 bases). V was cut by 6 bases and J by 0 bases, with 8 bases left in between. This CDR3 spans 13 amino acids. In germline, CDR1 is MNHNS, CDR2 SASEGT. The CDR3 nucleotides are TGTGCCAGCAGAGGACAGCTGAACACTGAAGCTTTCTTT. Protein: CASRGQLNTEAFF.

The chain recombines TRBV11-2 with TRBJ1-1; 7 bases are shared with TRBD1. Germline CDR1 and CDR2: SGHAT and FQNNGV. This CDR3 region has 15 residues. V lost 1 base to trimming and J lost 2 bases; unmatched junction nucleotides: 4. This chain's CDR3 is CASSLGAGGNTEAFF. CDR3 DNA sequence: TGTGCCAGCAGCTTAGGGGCAGGGGGTAACACTGAAGCTTTCTTT.

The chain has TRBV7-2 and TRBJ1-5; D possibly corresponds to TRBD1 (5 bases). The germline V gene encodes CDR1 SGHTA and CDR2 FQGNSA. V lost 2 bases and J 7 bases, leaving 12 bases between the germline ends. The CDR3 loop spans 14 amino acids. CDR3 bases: TGTGCCAGCAGCTTACTCGGGGGGGGACAGCCCCAGCATTTT. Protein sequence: CASSLLGGGQPQHF.

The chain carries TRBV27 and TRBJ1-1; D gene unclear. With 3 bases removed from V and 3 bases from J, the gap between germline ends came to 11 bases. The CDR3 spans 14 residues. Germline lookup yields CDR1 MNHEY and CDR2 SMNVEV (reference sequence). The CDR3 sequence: CASSFSRRDTEAFF. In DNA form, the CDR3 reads TGTGCCAGCAGTTTTTCCAGGCGGGACACTGAAGCTTTCTTT.

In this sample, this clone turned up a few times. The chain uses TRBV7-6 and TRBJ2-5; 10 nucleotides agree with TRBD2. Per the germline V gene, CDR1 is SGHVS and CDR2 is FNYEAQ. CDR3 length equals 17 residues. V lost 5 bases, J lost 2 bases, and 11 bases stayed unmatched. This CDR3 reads CASSPNGLAGAQETQYF. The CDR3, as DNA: TGTGCCAGCAGCCCCAATGGGCTAGCGGGAGCGCAAGAGACCCAGTACTTC.

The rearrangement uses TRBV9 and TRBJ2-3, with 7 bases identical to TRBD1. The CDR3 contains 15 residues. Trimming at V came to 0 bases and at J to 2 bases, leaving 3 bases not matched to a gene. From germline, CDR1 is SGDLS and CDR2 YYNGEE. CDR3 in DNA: TGTGCCAGCAGCGTAGGGGGACAGATCACAGATACGCAGTATTTT. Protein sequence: CASSVGGQITDTQYF.

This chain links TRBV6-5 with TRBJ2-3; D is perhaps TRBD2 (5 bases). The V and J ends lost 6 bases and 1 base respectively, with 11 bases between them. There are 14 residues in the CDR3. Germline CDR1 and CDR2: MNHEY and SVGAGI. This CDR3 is CASRQGLRTDTQYF. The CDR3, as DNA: TGTGCCAGCAGACAAGGACTCCGCACAGATACGCAGTATTTT.

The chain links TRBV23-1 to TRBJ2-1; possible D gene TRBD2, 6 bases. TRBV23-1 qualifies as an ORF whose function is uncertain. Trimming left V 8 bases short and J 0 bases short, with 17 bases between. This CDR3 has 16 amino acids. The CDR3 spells CASGGIFGSSYNEQFF. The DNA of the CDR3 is TGCGCCAGCGGGGGGATTTTCGGGAGCTCCTACAATGAGCAGTTCTTC.

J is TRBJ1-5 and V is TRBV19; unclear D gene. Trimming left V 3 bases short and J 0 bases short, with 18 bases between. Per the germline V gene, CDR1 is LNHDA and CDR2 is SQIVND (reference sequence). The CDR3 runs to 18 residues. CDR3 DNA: TGTGCCAGTAGTATGGATGCTTGGGCAGACTATAGCAATCAGCCCCAGCATTTT. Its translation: CASSMDAWADYSNQPQHF.

The CDR3 reads CSVEGGGGSEKLFF. DNA of the CDR3: TGCAGCGTTGAAGGGGGGGGCGGTAGTGAAAAACTGTTTTTT. The chain is built from TRBV29-1 and TRBJ1-4; D is perhaps TRBD1 (6 bases). Germline assignment: CDR1 SQVTM and CDR2 ANQGSEA. The CDR3 totals 14 residues. Deletions cut 1 base from V and 7 bases from J, with 13 bases between.

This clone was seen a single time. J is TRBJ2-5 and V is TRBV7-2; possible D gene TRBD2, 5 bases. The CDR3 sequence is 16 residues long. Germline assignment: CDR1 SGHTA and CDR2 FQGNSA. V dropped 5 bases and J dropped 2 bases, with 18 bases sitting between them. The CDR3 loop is CASSPTSRVWQETQYF. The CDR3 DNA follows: TGTGCCAGCAGCCCTACTTCGAGGGTGTGGCAAGAGACCCAGTACTTC.

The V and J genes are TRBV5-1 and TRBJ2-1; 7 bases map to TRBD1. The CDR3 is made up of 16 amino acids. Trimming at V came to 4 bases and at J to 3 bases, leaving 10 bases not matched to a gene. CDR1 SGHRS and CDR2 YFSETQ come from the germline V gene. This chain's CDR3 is CASSPRDSSFYNEQFF. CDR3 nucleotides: TGCGCCAGCAGCCCCCGGGACAGCTCCTTCTACAATGAGCAGTTCTTC.